This T cell receptor beta chain comes out of a study of blood T cell repertoires in COVID-19. Sequenced by immunoSEQ multiplex PCR; TCRdb stores in-frame clones only, minus some. In the table there are 150,000 to 250,000 clones, around 80% of which are singletons. The CDR3 has 15 amino acids. V lost 6 bases and J lost 5; bases outside the gene matches: 9. Germline CDR1 reads MNHEY; CDR2 reads SVGAGI. The rearrangement joins TRBV6-5 to TRBJ1-2, with 10 bases lining up with TRBD1. This TCR came from a human donor with acute or convalescent COVID-19. The donor label of this sample is uncertain. The sequencing sample was made of peripheral blood. The CDR3 here is CASSLSGTGVYGYTF. In DNA, the CDR3 is TGTGCCAGCAGCCTTTCCGGGACAGGGGTTTATGGCTACACCTTC.